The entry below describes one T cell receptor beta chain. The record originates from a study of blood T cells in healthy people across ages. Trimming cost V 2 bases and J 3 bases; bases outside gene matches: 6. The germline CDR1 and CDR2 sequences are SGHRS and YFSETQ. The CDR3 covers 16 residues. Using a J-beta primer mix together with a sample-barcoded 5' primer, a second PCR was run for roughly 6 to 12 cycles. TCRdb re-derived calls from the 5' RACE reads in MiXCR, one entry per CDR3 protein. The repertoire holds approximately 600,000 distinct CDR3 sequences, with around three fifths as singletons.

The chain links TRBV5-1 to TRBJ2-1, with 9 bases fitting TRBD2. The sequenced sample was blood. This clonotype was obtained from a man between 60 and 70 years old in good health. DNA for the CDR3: TGCGCCAGCAGCTTAACCGGGACTAGCTACTACAATGAGCAGTTCTTC. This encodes CASSLTGTSYYNEQFF.